The 12 T cell receptor beta chains listed next were all sequenced from one sample in a study of shared clonotypes between healthy human individuals. Clones were read by immunoSEQ multiplex PCR, and TCRdb kept only the in-frame ones, dropping some. The repertoire holds about 2.3 million clones, with 80% to 95% as singletons. The sequenced sample was naive CD4+ T cells from PBMCs. Regarding subset: CD45RA+ positively selected. These TCRs come from a man aged 18 to 30 in good health. Some clones in this sample may be carry-over from other donors' samples.

V gene TRBV7-6 combines with J gene TRBJ2-1; TRBD2 aligns across 9 bases. The CDR3 is made up of 14 amino acids. Looked up from germline, CDR1 is SGHVS and CDR2 is FNYEAQ. In nucleotides, the CDR3 is TGTGCGCTCCTAAGGGTGGTAGCGGGAGTTGAGCAGTTCTTC. Translation: CALLRVVAGVEQFF.

This rearrangement joins TRBV5-4 to TRBJ2-3; D might be TRBD1 or TRBD2, each matching 5 bases. Trimming cost V 4 bases and J 1 base, with 22 bases left between them. The germline V gene has CDR1 SGHNT and CDR2 YYREEE (reference sequence). The length of the CDR3 is 18 residues. The CDR3 here is CASSGTQLQAAGTDTQYF. Here the CDR3 DNA reads TGTGCCAGCAGCGGGACCCAGCTACAGGCCGCCGGCACAGATACGCAGTATTTT.

The chain links TRBV7-3 to TRBJ2-7, with a tentative D call TRBD2 (6 bases). Germline assignment: CDR1 SGHTA and CDR2 FQGTGA. The CDR3 extends over 13 amino acids. V was trimmed by 4 bases and J by 6 bases, leaving 13 bases between them. The CDR3 loop reads CASSSAGGGEQYF. The CDR3, as DNA: TGTGCCAGCAGCTCCGCCGGGGGTGGCGAGCAGTACTTC.

The CDR3 bases are TGTGCCAGCAGCCAGGGACGTTATGGCTACACCTTC. This gives the protein CASSQGRYGYTF. The J gene is TRBJ1-2, the V gene TRBV11-1, with D possibly being TRBD1 (5 bases). Trimming removed 5 bases from V and 5 bases from J, with 9 bases in between. Germline V lookup: CDR1 SGHAT, CDR2 FQDESV (reference sequence). This CDR3 is 12 amino acids long. Supplemented by reference TRBV11-1 and TRBJ1-2, the full variable domain reads EAEVAQSPRYKITEKSQAVAFWCDPISGHATLYWYRQILGQGPELLVQFQDESVVDDSQLPKDRFSAERLKGVDSTLKIQPAELGDSAMYLCASSQGRYGYTFGSGTRLTVV.

This clone appeared once. The chain combines TRBV28 with TRBJ1-4; perhaps TRBD1 as D (5 bases). The germline gives CDR1 MDHEN, CDR2 SYDVKM. V dropped 6 bases and J dropped 0 bases, with 11 bases sitting between them. This CDR3 is built from 15 residues. DNA for the CDR3: TGTGCCAGCAGGATCCAGGGCTCAACTAATGAAAAACTGTTTTTT. Amino acids: CASRIQGSTNEKLFF.

The genes are TRBV6-1 and TRBJ2-3; D uncertain. This CDR3 region has 13 residues. Between the trimmed V and J ends, which lost 6 bases and 6 bases, there was a span of 13 bases. Germline V gene data show CDR1 as MNHNS and CDR2 as SASEGT. CDR3 nucleotide sequence: TGTGCCAGCAGGGCGGATCGGTTGGATACGCAGTATTTT. This translates into CASRADRLDTQYF.

The chain combines TRBV6-1 with TRBJ1-1; D not certain. V dropped 8 bases and J dropped 5 bases, with 15 bases sitting between them. Germline values: CDR1 MNHNS, CDR2 SASEGT. This CDR3 has 13 amino acids. In DNA form, the CDR3 reads TGTGCCAGCGAACTTACGGTGGGGACTGAAGCTTTCTTT. Translating gives CASELTVGTEAFF.

The chain links TRBV5-4 to TRBJ2-1; 7 positions agree with TRBD2. Germline V gene data show CDR1 as SGHNT and CDR2 as YYREEE (reference sequence). V dropped 0 bases and J dropped 6; count of bases not matched to a gene: 6. CDR3 length: 15 residues. CDR3 protein: CASSLVGGSRNEQFF. CDR3 DNA sequence: TGTGCCAGCAGCTTGGTCGGGGGGAGTCGCAATGAGCAGTTCTTC.

Worth noting for this clone: The junction shows a germline mismatch at one end, possibly a read error. The genes are TRBV5-4 and TRBJ2-4; 7 bases fit TRBD1. Germline V gene data show CDR1 as SGHNT and CDR2 as YYREEE (reference sequence). The CDR3 extends over 13 amino acids. The CDR3 DNA is TGTGCCAGCAGCCCGACGACAGGGCCGGTGGTGCACTTC. Amino acids: CASSPTTGPVVHF.

The chain links TRBV10-2 to TRBJ2-7; unclear D gene. Trimming shortened V by 0 bases and J by 4 bases, and 13 bases separated the two germline ends. The CDR3 consists of 15 residues. CDR1 and CDR2 (germline): WSHSY, SAAADI. DNA of the CDR3: TGCGCCAGCAGTGAGTCGAGATCTTACGCTTACGAGCAGTACTTC. Protein sequence: CASSESRSYAYEQYF.

V is TRBV15 and J is TRBJ2-2, with TRBD1 matching over 9 bases. From germline, CDR1 is LNHNV and CDR2 YYDKDF (reference sequence). The ends lost 3 bases at V and 6 bases at J; junction bases unmatched: 5. This CDR3 is 15 amino acids long. The CDR3 loop reads CATSRRDRAAGELFF. In DNA, the CDR3 is TGTGCCACCAGCAGGAGGGACAGGGCGGCCGGGGAGCTGTTTTTT. Together with reference TRBV15 and TRBJ2-2, the CDR3 gives the full variable domain: DAMVIQNPRYQVTQFGKPVTLSCSQTLNHNVMYWYQQKSSQAPKLLFHYYDKDFNNEADTPDNFQSRRPNTSFCFLDIRSPGLGDTAMYLCATSRRDRAAGELFFGEGSRLTVL.

Details on this clone: Other DNA sequences in the sample encode the same CDR3. The chain employs TRBV28 and TRBJ1-2; possible D gene TRBD1, 5 bases. The CDR3 length is 12 residues. Germline CDR1 reads MDHEN; CDR2 reads SYDVKM. Trimming removed 8 bases from V and 2 bases from J, with 9 bases in between. This chain's CDR3 is CASRDRNYGYTF. CDR3 nucleotide sequence: TGTGCCAGCCGGGACCGAAACTATGGCTACACCTTC.